The source of this TCR beta chain is a study of cytomegalovirus exposure and HLA in healthy donors. V was trimmed by 5 bases and J by 9 bases, leaving 17 bases between them. This CDR3 region has 15 residues. From germline, CDR1 is MNHNY and CDR2 SVGAGI (reference sequence). 60 Vbeta and 13 Jbeta primers were used in PCR. The assay was immunoSEQ multiplex PCR, and TCRdb's table has in-frame clones only and misses some. This table has around 120,000 clones, 80% appearing once. Remarks on this clone: Its antigen remains unidentified.

Overall study results and limits: An Asian-associated ancestry cluster reportedly showed fewer N-insertions than the roughly 700-donor mean in a later analysis. One variant, a missense change in DCLRE1C, was linked in a later analysis to TCR beta V- and J-gene trimming.

This sequence originates from a female donor in good health and CMV-seropositive. Sequencing was done on a sample of PBMCs. V gene TRBV6-6 combines with J gene TRBJ1-6; tentative D call: TRBD1 (5 bases). CDR3 in DNA: TGTGCCAGCAGTACCCCCGACAGACTTAGTTCACCCCTCCACTTT. It yields the protein CASSTPDRLSSPLHF.